This T cell receptor beta chain was found in a study of OX40 agonist ivuxolimab in advanced cancers. Overall study context: Every 2 weeks, ivuxolimab was infused into the patients intravenously at between 0.01 and 10 mg/kg.

About this clone itself: Antigen unknown.

The study, taken as a whole, reports: There were, on average, more expanded clones in CD8+ T cells than in CD4+. Within 6 weeks, CD4+ and CD8+ blood T cells expanded clonally at 0.1 to 3.0 mg/kg.

The CDR3 covers 15 residues. Trimming took off 5 bases at V and 4 bases at J, with 18 bases between the two ends. Germline V gene sequence: CDR1 SGHNT, CDR2 YYREEE (reference sequence). Sequencing used immunoSEQ multiplex PCR; TCRdb keeps in-frame clones, though not all of them. This sample has over 30,000 clones, with around four fifths found just once. The specimen was CD4+ or CD8+ T cells sorted from blood, collected in a trial of the OX40 agonist ivuxolimab. This clonotype was sampled from an adult with an advanced solid tumor such as melanoma, head and neck, liver or kidney cancer. This chain uses TRBV5-4 with TRBJ1-2; tentative D call: TRBD1 (5 bases). Here the CDR3 DNA reads TGTGCCAGCAGTTGGGCTCGGGGCAGCGGCTATGGCTACACCTTC. This encodes CASSWARGSGYGYTF.